This TCR beta chain emerged from a study of response to subunit inactivated influenza vaccine. This CDR3 comprises 13 residues. Germline V gene sequence: CDR1 SGHAT, CDR2 FQNNGV. Details on this clonotype: This may stem from a read error, because a much larger clone lies one nucleotide away.

MiXCR, applied by TCRdb to the RT-PCR reads, yields one record per CDR3 protein. This sample carries a few hundred thousand distinct CDR3 sequences, 11% of them seen once, and the ten largest clones take about 11%. These data were likewise used in another study, on T cells expressing NK-cell markers. That paper states: The authors generated TCR beta cDNA through 5'RACE template switching with UMIs. Sorting was limited to alpha-beta TCR-expressing T cells with an anti-gamma-delta TCR antibody in several experiments. For over 5 donors, the dominant NKG2C+ clonotypes made up roughly 1.0-7.5% of their CD8+ T cells. In four donors, these clonotypes also led the CD3+CD56-NKG2C+ fraction.

The receptor comes from a man aged 45-65 years who received an inactivated influenza vaccine. The genes are TRBV11-2 and TRBJ2-3; D is undetermined. The sample in question was PBMCs from blood, obtained on the day of vaccination. The CDR3 nucleotides read TGTGCCAGCAGCCCCGGCAACACAGAGACGCAGTATTTT. Protein product: CASSPGNTETQYF.